The 31 T cell receptor beta chains listed next were all sequenced from one sample in a study of cytotoxic CD8 clonotypes in ibrutinib-treated CLL. Profiled with immunoSEQ multiplex PCR; TCRdb holds only in-frame clones, not every one. The sample has about 150,000 clones, approximately 80% seen once. Sequencing was performed on PBMCs, taken after 24 months of ibrutinib treatment. Receptors were obtained from a human donor with chronic lymphocytic leukemia.

V is TRBV21-1 and J is TRBJ2-7. TRBV21-1 is listed as a pseudogene. The CDR3 length is 15 residues. For the CDR3, the DNA is TGTGCCAGCAGCCGCGGGCGGGGCAGGGGCTACGAGCAGTACTTC. This codes for CASSRGRGRGYEQYF.

This chain links TRBV4-2 with TRBJ1-2; D is uncertain. CDR1 is LGHNA and CDR2 is YNFKEQ in the germline V gene. There are 15 residues in the CDR3. V was trimmed by 0 bases and J by 4 bases, leaving 12 bases between them. The CDR3 DNA sequence: TGTGCCAGCAGCCAAGATCCCGCAGTAACCTATGGCTACACCTTC. This codes for CASSQDPAVTYGYTF.

The chain links TRBV6-4 to TRBJ1-2; D ambiguous. CDR3 length equals 13 residues. Germline values: CDR1 MRHNA, CDR2 SNTAGT. The ends were cut back, 3 bases at V and 4 bases at J, with 9 bases in the middle. The CDR3 protein is CASSEGIGYGYTF. CDR3 nucleotide sequence: TGTGCCAGCAGTGAGGGGATTGGCTATGGCTACACCTTC.

Regarding this clone: Different DNA sequences within this sample yield the same CDR3. This chain uses TRBV4-1 with TRBJ1-2; D is possibly TRBD1 (5 bases). V lost 0 bases to trimming and J lost 4 bases, with 12 bases between them. Germline V lookup: CDR1 MGHRA, CDR2 YSYEKL. The CDR3 totals 15 residues. This CDR3 is CASSQDPGQPYGYTF. The CDR3 DNA reads as TGCGCCAGCAGCCAAGATCCCGGACAACCCTATGGCTACACCTTC.

This clone was counted many times. The rearrangement links TRBV28 to TRBJ2-4; D is possibly TRBD1 (7 bases). Germline values: CDR1 MDHEN, CDR2 SYDVKM. CDR3 size: 16 residues. V dropped 6 bases and J dropped 9 bases, with 24 bases sitting between them. The CDR3 sequence: CASSRSPPGQGGIQYF. The CDR3 region has the DNA TGTGCCAGCAGCCGATCCCCCCCCGGGCAGGGGGGCATTCAGTACTTC.

This chain uses TRBV6-6 with TRBJ1-1; 7 bases are a match to TRBD1. The germline CDR1 and CDR2 sequences are MNHNY and SVGAGI (reference sequence). The CDR3 runs to 12 residues. Germline trimming cut 5 bases from V and 8 bases from J; bases unmatched to any gene: 5. CDR3 nucleotide sequence: TGTGCCAGCAGTCGGGGGGACAGCGAAGCTTTCTTT. Its translation is CASSRGDSEAFF.

This chain uses TRBV6-1 with TRBJ2-3, with a possible D match to TRBD2 (6 bases). V gave up 2 bases and J gave up 0 bases, with 9 bases separating them. This CDR3 comprises 15 residues. CDR1 is MNHNS, CDR2 SASEGT, per germline. The CDR3 DNA reads as TGTGCCAGCAGTGAATCGGGGACTAGCACAGATACGCAGTATTTT. Protein: CASSESGTSTDTQYF.

This clone turned up a few times. This rearrangement joins TRBV4-2 to TRBJ1-2; D is undetermined. V lost 5 bases to trimming and J lost 4 bases, with 17 bases between them. CDR1 LGHNA and CDR2 YNFKEQ come from the germline V gene. The CDR3 has 15 amino acids. CDR3 DNA sequence: TGTGCCAGCAGCACCCCGGACGCGACCTCCTATGGCTACACCTTC. It is translated as CASSTPDATSYGYTF.

The rearrangement links TRBV14 to TRBJ1-4; D gene uncertain. This CDR3 spans 15 amino acids. V lost 2 bases, J lost 8 bases, and 15 bases lay in between. Germline loops: CDR1 SGHDN, CDR2 FVKESK. The CDR3 is CASSQYGSRGEKLFF. Written as DNA, the CDR3 is TGTGCCAGCAGCCAATACGGGTCCCGAGGGGAAAAACTGTTTTTT.

At least ten counts were recorded for this clone. The J gene is TRBJ2-5, the V gene TRBV7-2, with D tentatively TRBD1 or TRBD2 (5 bases each). The CDR3 is made up of 14 amino acids. In germline, CDR1 is SGHTA, CDR2 FQGNSA. With 5 bases removed from V and 2 bases from J, the gap between germline ends came to 12 bases. CDR3 residues: CASSPGAVQETQYF. DNA of the CDR3: TGTGCCAGCAGCCCCGGGGCGGTGCAAGAGACCCAGTACTTC.

The V gene is TRBV6-7, the J gene TRBJ2-1, with 7 nucleotides matching TRBD2. TRBV6-7 qualifies as an ORF whose function is uncertain. The ends lost 10 bases at V and 3 bases at J; junction bases unmatched: 9. The CDR3 consists of 14 residues. CDR3 nucleotide sequence: TGTGCCACCGCCGGGGGGAGATTCTACAATGAGCAGTTCTTC. Protein sequence: CATAGGRFYNEQFF.

V gene TRBV28 combines with J gene TRBJ1-4, with 7 bases that match TRBD1. This CDR3 spans 13 amino acids. Germline V lookup: CDR1 MDHEN, CDR2 SYDVKM. J gave up 8 bases and V 2 bases, and 2 bases lay outside the gene matches. CDR3 region: CASSLQDREKLFF. The CDR3 DNA follows: TGTGCCAGCAGTTTACAGGACAGGGAAAAACTGTTTTTT.

This clone was seen ten or more times. CDR3 region: CASTKTGGGETQYF. The CDR3 DNA reads TGTGCCAGCACCAAAACCGGGGGGGGAGAGACCCAGTACTTC. The rearrangement uses TRBV4-2 and TRBJ2-5, with TRBD2 matching 8 bases. Germline V gene data show CDR1 as LGHNA and CDR2 as YNFKEQ. The CDR3 consists of 14 residues. Trimming took 7 bases from V and 4 from J; bases not matched to a gene: 8.

This chain uses TRBV9 with TRBJ2-4; D is undetermined. V lost 4 bases and J 5 bases, leaving 13 bases between the germline ends. Per germline, CDR1 SGDLS and CDR2 YYNGEE. CDR3 size: 14 residues. Here the CDR3 reads CASSPPLVQNIQYF. The CDR3 DNA reads as TGTGCCAGCAGCCCCCCGCTGGTCCAAAACATTCAGTACTTC.

The rearrangement joins TRBV30 to TRBJ1-2, with D possibly matching TRBD1 (6 bases). Germline values: CDR1 GTSNPN, CDR2 SVGIG (reference sequence). This CDR3 comprises 12 residues. Trimming took off 5 bases at V and 4 bases at J, with 11 bases between the two ends. The CDR3 DNA is TGTGCCTGGCACAGGGCCCGCTATGGCTACACCTTC. Protein product: CAWHRARYGYTF.

The CDR3 reads CASSSRPTSFGEQFF. The CDR3 DNA reads as TGCGCCAGCAGCTCCCGACCCACTAGTTTCGGTGAGCAGTTCTTC. The chain uses TRBV5-1 and TRBJ2-1, with D possibly being TRBD2 (5 bases). V was pared by 3 bases and J by 9 bases, with 19 bases between. The CDR3 extends over 15 amino acids. Germline-derived CDR1 and CDR2 are SGHRS and YFSETQ.

V and J are TRBV7-6 and TRBJ2-2; D may be TRBD1 (5 bases). The CDR3 length is 15 residues. Germline CDR1 SGHVS, CDR2 FNYEAQ. V lost 0 bases and J 3 bases, leaving 8 bases between the germline ends. The CDR3 loop reads CASSLAGQYTGELFF. The CDR3 bases are TGTGCCAGCAGCTTAGCGGGGCAGTACACCGGGGAGCTGTTTTTT.

The V and J genes are TRBV11-2 and TRBJ2-7; 10 bases are a match to TRBD1. V shed 5 bases, J shed 8 bases, and the junction held 9 bases outside the gene matches. Germline CDR1 SGHAT, CDR2 FQNNGV. The length of the CDR3 is 14 residues. This chain's CDR3 is CASSATRDRGKQYF. In nucleotides, the CDR3 is TGTGCCAGCAGCGCAACCCGGGACAGGGGCAAGCAGTACTTC.

The chain uses TRBV23-1 and TRBJ2-1; D is tentatively TRBD1 or TRBD2 (5 bases each). TRBV23-1 carries the ORF label, with uncertain function. This CDR3 region has 14 residues. Trimming took 6 bases from V and 0 from J, leaving 9 bases between them. The CDR3 DNA reads TGCGCCAGCAGGAGGGGCGCCTCCTACAATGAGCAGTTCTTC. The encoded protein is CASRRGASYNEQFF.

This clone was seen only once. This chain uses TRBV5-1 with TRBJ2-1, with D hard to call. From germline, CDR1 is SGHRS and CDR2 YFSETQ. V lost 10 bases and J lost 0, with 14 bases in between. The CDR3 is 14 amino acids. This chain's CDR3 is CASSMGSSYNEQFF. The CDR3 DNA is TGCGCCTCAAGCATGGGAAGCTCCTACAATGAGCAGTTCTTC.

The chain links TRBV9 to TRBJ2-1, with TRBD2 matching 7 bases. The CDR3 contains 16 residues. Trimming took 0 bases from V and 4 from J; bases not matched to a gene: 7. CDR1 is SGDLS, CDR2 YYNGEE, per germline. CDR3 sequence (DNA): TGTGCCAGCAGCGTAGGGAACACCGGGAGGTACAATGAGCAGTTCTTC. Protein product: CASSVGNTGRYNEQFF.

This clone has just one count. V usage is TRBV6-1 and J usage is TRBJ1-5; maybe TRBD1 (5 bases). V was cut by 7 bases and J by 4 bases, with 17 bases left in between. CDR3 length: 15 residues. The germline gives CDR1 MNHNS, CDR2 SASEGT. The CDR3 region is CASTRGTDRNQPQHF. DNA for the CDR3: TGTGCCAGCACCAGAGGGACGGACCGTAATCAGCCCCAGCATTTT.

The chain combines TRBV6-5 with TRBJ2-6; no firm D call. Germline V CDR1 and CDR2: MNHEY, SVGAGI. There are 15 residues in the CDR3. V was clipped by 5 bases and J by 2 bases, with 10 bases between them. The CDR3 region is CASSPQGAGANVLTF. The CDR3 bases are TGTGCCAGCAGTCCCCAAGGAGCTGGGGCCAACGTCCTGACTTTC.

The chain carries TRBV5-1 and TRBJ1-2; maybe TRBD1 (5 bases). The CDR3 totals 14 residues. Per germline, CDR1 SGHRS and CDR2 YFSETQ. The V end was cut by 0 bases, the J end by 4 bases, with 10 bases between. For the CDR3, the DNA is TGCGCCAGCAGCTTGGCCGTGCAGGGCTATGGCTACACCTTC. Translated, it gives CASSLAVQGYGYTF.

The gene calls are TRBV19 and TRBJ2-5, with 9 bases that match TRBD1. The CDR3 spans 13 residues. Germline-derived CDR1 and CDR2 are LNHDA and SQIVND (reference sequence). The V gene end was trimmed by 5 bases and the J gene end by 5 bases; junction bases not matched to a gene: 3. The CDR3 spells CASSGTGWETQYF. The CDR3 DNA is TGTGCCAGTAGTGGGACAGGGTGGGAGACCCAGTACTTC.

This sequence joins TRBV13 and TRBJ2-3, with 9 bases matching TRBD1. This CDR3 is 15 amino acids long. Germline V gene sequence: CDR1 PRHDT, CDR2 FYEKMQ (reference sequence). V shed 5 bases, J shed 5 bases, and the junction held 8 bases outside the gene matches. This chain's CDR3 is CASSGRTGARDTQYF. CDR3 coding DNA: TGTGCCAGCAGCGGACGGACAGGGGCCCGAGATACGCAGTATTTT.

The chain couples TRBV30 to TRBJ1-2; D is uncertain. The ends were cut back, 1 base at V and 3 bases at J, with 9 bases in the middle. The CDR3 has 13 amino acids. Per the germline V gene, CDR1 is GTSNPN and CDR2 is SVGIG (reference sequence). The CDR3 nucleotides read TGTGCCTGGAGTGGCGGTCCCCACTATGGCTACACCTTC. This translates into CAWSGGPHYGYTF. The full variable domain, rest sourced from reference TRBV30 and TRBJ1-2, is SQTIHQWPATLVQPVGSPLSLECTVEGTSNPNLYWYRQAAGRGLQLLFYSVGIGQISSEVPQNLSASRPQDRQFILSSKKLLLSDSGFYLCAWSGGPHYGYTFGSGTRLTVV.

The J gene is TRBJ1-3, the V gene TRBV27; D is ambiguous. Germline lookup yields CDR1 MNHEY and CDR2 SMNVEV (reference sequence). The CDR3 has 19 amino acids. With 3 bases removed from V and 4 bases from J, the gap between germline ends came to 25 bases. CDR3 sequence (DNA): TGTGCCAGCAGTTTTAGGAGGGCCCCCTCTCTCTATCGAGGAAACACCATATATTTT. Translated, it gives CASSFRRAPSLYRGNTIYF.

CDR3 protein: CAISERGNSNQPQHF. The CDR3 coding sequence is TGTGCCATCAGTGAGAGGGGGAATAGCAATCAGCCCCAGCATTTT. The chain uses TRBV10-3 and TRBJ1-5; TRBD1 is a possible D gene (6 bases). The germline gives CDR1 ENHRY, CDR2 SYGVKD. The CDR3 contains 15 residues. V was trimmed by 2 bases and J by 0 bases, leaving 8 bases between them.

The rearrangement links TRBV7-2 to TRBJ2-7; 9 bases align to TRBD2. Germline CDR1 and CDR2: SGHTA and FQGNSA. The junction had 6 bases not matched to a gene; V was cut back by 3 bases and J by 3 bases. The CDR3 contains 15 residues. The CDR3 protein is CASSLRGGRDYEQYF. The DNA of the CDR3 is TGTGCCAGCAGCTTGCGGGGGGGCCGGGACTACGAGCAGTACTTC.

The chain couples TRBV11-2 to TRBJ1-3; D is unclear. Trimming took off 7 bases at V and 4 bases at J, with 14 bases between the two ends. CDR1 is SGHAT and CDR2 is FQNNGV in the germline V gene. This CDR3 is built from 14 residues. This CDR3 reads CASTHFRAGNTIYF. The DNA for the CDR3 is TGTGCCAGCACCCATTTTAGGGCCGGAAACACCATATATTTT. Full variable domain (rest looked up from reference TRBV11-2 and TRBJ1-3): EAGVAQSPRYKIIEKRQSVAFWCNPISGHATLYWYQQILGQGPKLLIQFQNNGVVDDSQLPKDRFSAERLKGVDSTLKIQPAKLEDSAVYLCASTHFRAGNTIYFGEGSWLTVV.